Listed here is a single TCR beta chain. TCRdb's table, derived via immunoSEQ multiplex PCR, lists solely in-frame clones and lacks some. This sample has fewer than 450,000 clones; roughly 90% occur once, and the top ten carry just under 7.5%. The Seattle patients, enrolled during active infection, were followed longitudinally. This entry is derived from a study of blood T cell repertoires in COVID-19. For the study at large: T cells, B-cell-depleted T cells, or PBMCs supplied cDNA or gDNA.

The ends were cut back, 6 bases at V and 3 bases at J, with 9 bases in the middle. The CDR3 consists of 12 residues. The germline gives CDR1 SNHLY, CDR2 FYNNEI. The rearrangement links TRBV2 to TRBJ2-7; the D is unclear. The clonotype originates from a woman in her 70s with COVID-19, enrolled during active disease. The sequencing input was peripheral blood. CDR3 nucleotide sequence: TGTGCCAGCAGACCAACAGTCTACGAGCAGTACTTC. This encodes CASRPTVYEQYF.